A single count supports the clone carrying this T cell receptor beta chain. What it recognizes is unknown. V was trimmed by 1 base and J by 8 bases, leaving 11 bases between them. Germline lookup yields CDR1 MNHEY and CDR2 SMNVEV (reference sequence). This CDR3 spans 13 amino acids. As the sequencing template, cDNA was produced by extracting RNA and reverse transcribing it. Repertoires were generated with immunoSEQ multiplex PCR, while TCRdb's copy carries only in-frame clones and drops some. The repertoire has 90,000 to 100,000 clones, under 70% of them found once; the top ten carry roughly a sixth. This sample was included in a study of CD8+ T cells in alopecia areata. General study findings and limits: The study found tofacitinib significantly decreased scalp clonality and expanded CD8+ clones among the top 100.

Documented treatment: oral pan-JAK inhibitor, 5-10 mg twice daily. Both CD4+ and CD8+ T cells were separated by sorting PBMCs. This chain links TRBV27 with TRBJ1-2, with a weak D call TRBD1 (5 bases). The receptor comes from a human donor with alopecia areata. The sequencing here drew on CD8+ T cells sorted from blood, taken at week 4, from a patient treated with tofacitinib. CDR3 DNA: TGTGCCAGCAGTTTATTGGGGGAACGAGGCTACACCTTC. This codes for CASSLLGERGYTF.